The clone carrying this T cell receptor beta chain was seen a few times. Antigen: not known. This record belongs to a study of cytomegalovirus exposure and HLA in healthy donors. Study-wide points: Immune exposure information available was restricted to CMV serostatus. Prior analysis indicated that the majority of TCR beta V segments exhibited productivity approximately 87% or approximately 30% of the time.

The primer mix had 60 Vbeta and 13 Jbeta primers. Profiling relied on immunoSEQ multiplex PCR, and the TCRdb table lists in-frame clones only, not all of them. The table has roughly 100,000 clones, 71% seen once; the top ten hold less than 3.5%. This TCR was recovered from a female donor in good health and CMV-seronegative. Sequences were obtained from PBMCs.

CDR3 DNA sequence: TGCGCCAGCAGCTTGTCTAGCGGGAGCTTCTACGAGCAGTACTTC. It encodes CASSLSSGSFYEQYF. V and J are TRBV5-1 and TRBJ2-7; 10 nucleotides align to TRBD2. V trimming: 1 base; J trimming: 3 bases; junction bases outside the gene matches: 4. CDR1 and CDR2 from the germline V gene are SGHRS and YFSETQ. The CDR3 sequence is 15 residues long. The variable domain in full, with the rest retrieved from reference TRBV5-1 and TRBJ2-7, is KAGVTQTPRYLIKTRGQQVTLSCSPISGHRSVSWYQQTPGQGLQFLFEYFSETQRNKGNFPGRFSGRQFSNSRSEMNVSTLELGDSALYLCASSLSSGSFYEQYFGPGTRLTVT.